The entry that follows covers one TCR beta chain sequence. The data are from a study of blood T cell repertoires in COVID-19. Original data processing: For nucleated cells, counts were estimated from reference gene primer amplification. Data came from immunoSEQ multiplex PCR; TCRdb stores just in-frame clones and leaves some out. V and J calls and clone size are as listed in that table; D and trimming were resolved from the DNA. Counted here are 150,000 to 200,000 clones, around four fifths occurring once; the ten biggest clones make up approximately 19%. V lost 0 bases and J lost 2; bases outside the gene matches: 7. The CDR3 sequence is 17 residues long. The germline V gene has CDR1 KGHSH and CDR2 LQKENI.

The chain links TRBV18 to TRBJ1-3, with 7 bases fitting TRBD1. The sequenced material came from peripheral blood. The receptor was derived from a woman aged 70-85 years who had recovered from COVID-19. The CDR3: CASSPPQQGMPGNTIYF. The CDR3 bases are TGTGCCAGCTCACCACCCCAACAGGGGATGCCTGGAAACACCATATATTTT. Complete variable domain (other parts from reference TRBV18 and TRBJ1-3): NAGVMQNPRHLVRRRGQEARLRCSPMKGHSHVYWYRQLPEEGLKFMVYLQKENIIDESGMPKERFSAEFPKEGPSILRIQQVVRGDSAAYFCASSPPQQGMPGNTIYFGEGSWLTVV.